Shown below are 11 T cell receptor beta chains from a single sample sequenced in a study of glioma-infiltrating T cells after dendritic cell vaccination. Profiling relied on immunoSEQ multiplex PCR, and the TCRdb table lists in-frame clones only, not all of them. The profile shows about 92,000 clones, about nine tenths of them singletons. Material: blood, obtained before dendritic cell vaccination. The receptor set was obtained from a human donor with glioblastoma.

This clone was seen a single time. The chain links TRBV27 to TRBJ2-5; D ambiguous. Looked up from germline, CDR1 is MNHEY and CDR2 is SMNVEV (reference sequence). The CDR3 length is 16 residues. Trimming removed 8 bases from V and 4 bases from J, with 23 bases in between. The CDR3 sequence is CASASLRDSTGETQYF. CDR3 DNA sequence: TGTGCCAGCGCGTCCCTCCGTGACTCGACGGGAGAGACCCAGTACTTC.

The rearrangement uses TRBV5-6 and TRBJ2-5, with D possibly matching TRBD1 (6 bases). This CDR3 is built from 15 residues. Germline CDR1 is SGHDT and CDR2 is YYEEEE. V dropped 4 bases and J dropped 2 bases, with 15 bases sitting between them. CDR3 nucleotide sequence: TGTGCCAGCAGCCCCTCAGGGGTGCGGCAAGAGACCCAGTACTTC. Encoded protein: CASSPSGVRQETQYF.

The chain links TRBV28 to TRBJ1-5, with D uncertain. V was pared by 5 bases and J by 3 bases, with 2 bases between. Looked up from germline, CDR1 is MDHEN and CDR2 is SYDVKM. The CDR3 length is 11 residues. CDR3 coding DNA: TGTGCCAGCAGTCTCAATCAGCCCCAGCATTTT. It codes for CASSLNQPQHF.

The genes are TRBV10-3 and TRBJ1-1; the match to TRBD1 covers 7 bases. J was trimmed by 2 bases and V by 2 bases; bases with no gene match: 2. Germline V gene data show CDR1 as ENHRY and CDR2 as SYGVKD. This CDR3 is 14 amino acids long. The CDR3 sequence: CAISETGANTEAFF. DNA for the CDR3: TGTGCCATCAGTGAGACAGGGGCAAACACTGAAGCTTTCTTT.

The chain carries TRBV7-2 and TRBJ2-7; possible D gene TRBD1, 5 bases. Germline lookup yields CDR1 SGHTA and CDR2 FQGNSA. V gave up 5 bases and J gave up 0 bases, with 14 bases separating them. The CDR3 has 15 residues. CDR3 residues: CASSPSGASSYEQYF. Written as DNA, the CDR3 is TGTGCCAGCAGCCCGAGTGGGGCAAGCTCCTACGAGCAGTACTTC. The full variable domain, rest sourced from reference TRBV7-2 and TRBJ2-7, is GAGVSQSPSNKVTEKGKDVELRCDPISGHTALYWYRQSLGQGLEFLIYFQGNSAPDKSGLPSDRFSAERTGGSVSTLTIQRTQQEDSAVYLCASSPSGASSYEQYFGPGTRLTVT.

The chain uses TRBV29-1 and TRBJ1-5, with D possibly matching TRBD1 (6 bases). The CDR3 length is 12 residues. The V gene's germline CDR1 is SQVTM and CDR2 ANQGSEA. V lost 4 bases to trimming and J lost 10 bases, with 14 bases between them. The CDR3: CSVAFFGGPQHF. The CDR3 bases are TGCAGCGTTGCATTCTTTGGGGGCCCCCAGCATTTT.

The chain recombines TRBV5-1 with TRBJ2-7; TRBD1 agrees at 9 bases. J gave up 6 bases and V 4 bases, and 11 bases lay outside the gene matches. CDR1 and CDR2 from the germline V gene are SGHRS and YFSETQ. The CDR3 has 15 residues. In DNA form, the CDR3 reads TGCGCCAGCAGCCCGGGACAGGGTTTGGGCCCCGAGCAGTACTTC. Its protein product is CASSPGQGLGPEQYF.

This clone has more than one count but fewer than ten. The chain carries TRBV10-3 and TRBJ1-6; D gene ambiguous. The germline V gene has CDR1 ENHRY and CDR2 SYGVKD. This CDR3 spans 15 amino acids. V was trimmed by 3 bases and J by 2 bases, leaving 8 bases between them. CDR3 coding DNA: TGTGCCATCAGTGATGGCCCTCCCTATAATTCACCCCTCCACTTT. Protein product: CAISDGPPYNSPLHF.

The V gene is TRBV5-1, the J gene TRBJ1-2; TRBD1 matches at 9 bases. CDR3 length: 16 residues. V was pared by 4 bases and J by 8 bases, with 15 bases of the junction left unmatched. Germline V lookup: CDR1 SGHRS, CDR2 YFSETQ. The CDR3 sequence is CASSPRTGELGSGYTF. The CDR3, as DNA: TGCGCCAGCAGCCCAAGGACAGGGGAATTGGGAAGCGGCTACACCTTC.

This chain connects TRBV6-5 to TRBJ2-1, with 8 bases fitting TRBD2. Germline loops: CDR1 MNHEY, CDR2 SVGAGI. The CDR3 extends over 14 amino acids. V was clipped by 6 bases and J by 8 bases; unmatched bases: 9. The CDR3 nucleotides are TGTGCCAGCAGGAGGCGGGGGGCCAGGGATGAGCAGTTCTTC. Its protein product is CASRRRGARDEQFF.

The rearrangement links TRBV2 to TRBJ1-1; tentative D call: TRBD1 (6 bases). V was shortened by 7 bases and J by 2 bases, with 14 bases between the two germline ends. Germline V CDR1 and CDR2: SNHLY, FYNNEI. This CDR3 spans 14 amino acids. The CDR3 sequence: CASIPTGRNTEAFF. The CDR3, as DNA: TGTGCCAGCATTCCGACAGGCCGAAACACTGAAGCTTTCTTT.